This T cell receptor (beta chain) originates from a study of T cells in Graves' hyperthyroidism and ophthalmopathy. On the study more broadly: Blood from the periphery was taken at initial diagnosis, before any treatment.

Drawn at first hyperthyroidism diagnosis, the blood sample preceded any ophthalmopathy symptoms. PBMCs were sourced from more than 9 ml fresh peripheral blood. Trimming took off 0 bases at V and 1 base at J, with 12 bases between the two ends. Germline V gives CDR1 MNHEY, CDR2 SVGAGI. The CDR3 spans 16 residues. General observations from the study: Blood also contained most expanded thyroid clonotypes above 0.001.

With regard to this clonotype: Its antigen is currently unknown.

Authors of the study amplified TCR beta CDR3 regions from RNA transcripts. During a first-round RT-PCR of the TCR CDR3, the HTBI primer set was used. TCRdb passed the multiplex PCR reads through MiXCR, listing each CDR3 protein once. The sample carries some 600,000 distinct CDR3 sequences, roughly 14% recorded once. V usage is TRBV6-5 and J usage is TRBJ1-1; maybe TRBD1 (5 bases). The TCR comes from a woman aged 25-40 years with Graves' hyperthyroidism that later progressed to Graves' ophthalmopathy. Input material: blood. The CDR3 spells CASSYSAGKRNTEAFF. CDR3 DNA: TGTGCCAGCAGTTACTCGGCAGGGAAAAGGAACACTGAAGCTTTCTTT.